This entry describes one T cell receptor beta chain. The data were obtained in a study of blood T cell repertoires in COVID-19. In the original workflow: Nucleated cell counts were estimated from reference gene primer amplification. The data were produced by immunoSEQ multiplex PCR, yet TCRdb's version contains in-frame clones alone and is incomplete. V and J calls and clone size are those listed in that table; D and trimming were worked out from the DNA. The sample lists hundreds of thousands of clones; 85% were seen once. V was cut by 4 bases and J by 0 bases, with 13 bases left in between. CDR1 and CDR2 from the germline V gene are SNHLY and FYNNEI. The CDR3 length is 16 residues.

The sequence derives from a human donor in a cohort sampled during active COVID-19. Sequencing was done on a sample of peripheral blood. This chain uses TRBV2 with TRBJ2-1; unclear D gene. CDR3 loop: CASSVSRVGSYNEQFF. The DNA of the CDR3 is TGTGCCAGCAGTGTTTCCCGGGTAGGCTCCTACAATGAGCAGTTCTTC.